The 22 T cell receptor beta chains in this list originate from one sample, sequenced in a study of blood T cells in healthy people across ages. It was with a sample-barcoded 5' primer and a J-beta primer mix that a second PCR of roughly 7 to 12 cycles was run. Via MiXCR, TCRdb re-called the 5' RACE reads, giving one row per CDR3 protein. The repertoire includes 1.5 million to 2 million distinct CDR3 sequences, roughly 30% of them detected once, and approximately 7.7% sits in the top ten. The sample consisted of blood. Every receptor here comes from a woman in her twenties or thirties in good health.

This chain uses TRBV5-1 with TRBJ1-4, with no clear D. Trimming took off 0 bases at V and 2 bases at J, with 11 bases between the two ends. Germline V CDR1 and CDR2: SGHRS, YFSETQ. CDR3 size: 16 residues. In DNA, the CDR3 is TGCGCCAGCAGCTTGGGTCAAATGGTGACTAATGAAAAACTGTTTTTT. This translates into CASSLGQMVTNEKLFF.

The CDR3 spells CASSLRTSGPTDTQYF. The DNA for the CDR3 is TGTGCCAGCAGCTTGCGGACTAGCGGACCCACAGATACGCAGTATTTT. The rearrangement uses TRBV5-5 and TRBJ2-3; 10 bases align to TRBD2. The CDR3 runs 16 residues. V was pared by 1 base and J by 2 bases, with 4 bases of the junction left unmatched. Per the germline V gene, CDR1 is SGHKS and CDR2 is YYEKEE (reference sequence).

This clonotype turned up a few times. The chain is built from TRBV20-1 and TRBJ2-7, with D tentatively TRBD1 or TRBD2 (5 bases each). The CDR3 loop spans 14 amino acids. Germline-derived CDR1 and CDR2 are DFQATT and SNEGSKA (reference sequence). Trimming shortened V by 4 bases and J by 1 base, and 14 bases separated the two germline ends. The CDR3: CSATDTSSSYEQYF. The CDR3 DNA is TGCAGTGCTACGGACACTAGTAGTTCCTACGAGCAGTACTTC.

This rearrangement joins TRBV4-1 to TRBJ2-7; the match to TRBD2 covers 7 bases. The ends lost 3 bases at V and 2 bases at J; junction bases unmatched: 7. CDR3 length: 15 residues. The germline V gene has CDR1 MGHRA and CDR2 YSYEKL. The DNA of the CDR3 is TGCGCCAGCAGCCACCCTGGGGACTACACCTACGAGCAGTACTTC. It translates to CASSHPGDYTYEQYF.

In DNA form, the CDR3 reads TGTGCCAGCAGTTACAGGGAGGGGACCCGCTACGAGCAGTACTTC. Its translation is CASSYREGTRYEQYF. V and J are TRBV6-6 and TRBJ2-7; 7 positions match TRBD2. The germline CDR1 and CDR2 sequences are MNHNY and SVGAGI (reference sequence). The CDR3 runs 15 residues. The V segment lost 2 bases and the J segment 3 bases; nucleotides outside the gene matches: 7.

This clonotype was seen only a few times. Here the CDR3 reads CASSLVEAPLVEYF. The CDR3 nucleotides read TGTGCCAGCAGCTTAGTCGAGGCTCCCTTGGTGGAGTACTTC. This sequence joins TRBV7-2 and TRBJ2-4; D is uncertain. Per the germline V gene, CDR1 is SGHTA and CDR2 is FQGNSA. V gave up 1 base and J gave up 14 bases, with 18 bases separating them. The CDR3 runs 14 residues. The full variable domain, its missing parts supplied by reference TRBV7-2 and TRBJ2-4, is GAGVSQSPSNKVTEKGKDVELRCDPISGHTALYWYRQSLGQGLEFLIYFQGNSAPDKSGLPSDRFSAERTGGSVSTLTIQRTQQEDSAVYLCASSLVEAPLVEYFGAGTRLSVL.

The rearrangement links TRBV7-2 to TRBJ2-3, with a possible D match to TRBD1 (5 bases). Germline values: CDR1 SGHTA, CDR2 FQGNSA. The CDR3 totals 14 residues. V was shortened by 4 bases and J by 5 bases, with 13 bases between the two germline ends. The CDR3 nucleotides are TGTGCCAGCAGCTCCAGCAGGGATAGAGATACGCAGTATTTT. Amino acid sequence: CASSSSRDRDTQYF.

This chain uses TRBV6-5 with TRBJ2-4; D is ambiguous. The CDR3 has 16 residues. V lost 0 bases, J lost 1 base, and 10 bases lay in between. Germline V gives CDR1 MNHEY, CDR2 SVGAGI. The CDR3 bases are TGTGCCAGCAGTTACTCGGCGGACCAGGCCAAAAACATTCAGTACTTC. Residues: CASSYSADQAKNIQYF.

This clonotype was observed a handful of times. The chain recombines TRBV12-3 or TRBV12-4 with TRBJ2-5; D is unresolved. With 6 bases removed from V and 0 bases from J, the gap between germline ends came to 8 bases. CDR3 length: 13 residues. The CDR3 protein is CASRRENQETQYF. In DNA form, the CDR3 reads TGTGCCAGCAGAAGGGAAAACCAAGAGACCCAGTACTTC.

This clonotype was counted at least ten times. The V call is TRBV20-1, the J call TRBJ1-2; tentatively, D is TRBD1 (5 bases). Germline assignment: CDR1 DFQATT and CDR2 SNEGSKA (reference sequence). CDR3 size: 14 residues. Trimming left V 6 bases short and J 2 bases short, with 16 bases between. The CDR3, as DNA: TGCAGTGCCGGGGCGCTCCGGGGAAACTATGGCTACACCTTC. It translates to CSAGALRGNYGYTF.

This clonotype has a count of ten or more. The chain links TRBV28 to TRBJ2-4, with a weak D call TRBD2 (6 bases). Germline CDR1 is MDHEN and CDR2 is SYDVKM. The CDR3 runs to 13 residues. V was clipped by 6 bases and J by 8 bases, with 14 bases between them. For the CDR3, the DNA is TGTGCCAGCAGACTGGGACTTAGAGACATTCAGTACTTC. This gives the protein CASRLGLRDIQYF.

Ten or more counts support this clonotype. The V and J genes are TRBV5-1 and TRBJ2-7, with 7 positions matching TRBD1. This CDR3 is 14 amino acids long. V lost 5 bases and J lost 5; bases outside the gene matches: 10. Per germline, CDR1 SGHRS and CDR2 YFSETQ. DNA of the CDR3: TGCGCCAGCAGGCAAGAGATACAGGGGAACGAGCAGTACTTC. Protein: CASRQEIQGNEQYF.

This chain joins TRBV10-2 and TRBJ2-1, with unresolved D. This CDR3 has 13 amino acids. Germline V gene data show CDR1 as WSHSY and CDR2 as SAAADI. V lost 4 bases and J 3 bases, leaving 7 bases between the germline ends. In nucleotides, the CDR3 is TGCGCCAGCAGTGCGTACGTCTACAATGAGCAGTTCTTC. Residues: CASSAYVYNEQFF.

In this sample, this clonotype turned up a few times. The V and J genes are TRBV7-3 and TRBJ2-1; perhaps TRBD2 as D (6 bases). Trimming pared 2 bases from V and 6 bases from J, leaving 11 bases between. Germline V gene sequence: CDR1 SGHTA, CDR2 FQGTGA. This CDR3 is 14 amino acids long. The DNA for the CDR3 is TGTGCCAGCAGCTTAGCTAGCGTGAGCAATGAGCAGTTCTTC. Protein sequence: CASSLASVSNEQFF.

This clonotype has just a few counts. The chain employs TRBV4-1 and TRBJ2-7; maybe TRBD1 (6 bases). The V end lost 2 bases, the J end lost 2 bases, and 22 bases lay between the germline ends. Germline loops: CDR1 MGHRA, CDR2 YSYEKL. This CDR3 is built from 18 residues. CDR3 loop: CASSQYVGGGQQTYEQYF. The CDR3, as DNA: TGCGCCAGCAGCCAATACGTAGGCGGAGGACAGCAGACCTACGAGCAGTACTTC.

This sequence joins TRBV4-3 and TRBJ1-5, with no clear D. The germline V gene encodes CDR1 LGHNA and CDR2 YSLEER. This CDR3 comprises 18 residues. Between the trimmed V and J ends, which lost 0 bases and 1 base, there was a span of 16 bases. The CDR3 DNA follows: TGCGCCAGCAGCCAAGATCCCCCACAGAGCTCAAGCAATCAGCCCCAGCATTTT. It codes for CASSQDPPQSSSNQPQHF.

The chain carries TRBV7-2 and TRBJ2-5; the D gene is possibly TRBD2 (5 bases). Trimming left V 4 bases short and J 5 bases short, with 14 bases between. The CDR3 sequence is 14 residues long. Germline assignment: CDR1 SGHTA and CDR2 FQGNSA. CDR3 sequence: CASSWAGAGETQYF. For the CDR3, the DNA is TGTGCCAGCAGCTGGGCGGGCGCTGGGGAGACCCAGTACTTC.

The chain combines TRBV7-8 with TRBJ2-5, with D tentatively TRBD2 (5 bases). Germline assignment: CDR1 SGHVS and CDR2 FQNEAQ. The CDR3 contains 15 residues. V lost 7 bases and J 4 bases, leaving 19 bases between the germline ends. The CDR3 reads CASTTVGGAGETQYF. The CDR3 DNA reads TGTGCCAGCACCACTGTGGGCGGCGCGGGAGAGACCCAGTACTTC. Looking up the rest from reference TRBV7-8 and TRBJ2-5 gives the full variable domain: GAGVSQSPRYKVAKRGQDVALRCDPISGHVSLFWYQQALGQGPEFLTYFQNEAQLDKSGLPSDRFFAERPEGSVSTLKIQRTQQEDSAVYLCASTTVGGAGETQYFGPGTRLLVL.

With regard to this clonotype: A much more abundant neighbour one base away suggests this may be a read error. The V call is TRBV25-1, the J call TRBJ2-4; 8 nucleotides line up with TRBD1. TRBJ2-7 matches the DNA end more closely, so the J call is doubtful. The CDR3 is made up of 19 amino acids. Germline CDR1 MGHDK, CDR2 SYGVNS. The CDR3 nucleotides read TGTGCCAGCAGTGCCAACCAAGAATACGACAGGGGCATTGTTGACGAGCAGTACTTC. Translated: CASSANQEYDRGIVDEQYF.

This clonotype was found a few times. This chain links TRBV9 with TRBJ2-1, with D maybe TRBD2 (6 bases). The CDR3 has 16 amino acids. Trimming shortened V by 0 bases and J by 10 bases, and 20 bases separated the two germline ends. From germline, CDR1 is SGDLS and CDR2 YYNGEE. CDR3: CASSVETSRGLGEQFF. CDR3 nucleotides: TGTGCCAGCAGCGTAGAGACTAGTAGGGGTTTGGGGGAGCAGTTCTTC.

This clonotype has a count of ten or more. V gene TRBV20-1 combines with J gene TRBJ2-1; no definite D call. V shed 3 bases and J shed 5 bases, with 5 bases lying between them. Per germline, CDR1 DFQATT and CDR2 SNEGSKA (reference sequence). This CDR3 has 11 amino acids. In DNA form, the CDR3 reads TGCAGTGCTAGTGACGACAATGAGCAGTTCTTC. It encodes CSASDDNEQFF.

The rearrangement uses TRBV30 and TRBJ2-4, with D unclear. V was trimmed by 2 bases and J by 13 bases, leaving 9 bases between them. Germline CDR1 GTSNPN, CDR2 SVGIG (reference sequence). The CDR3 is 10 amino acids. In DNA, the CDR3 is TGTGCCTGGAGTTGCTACGGGCAGTACTTC. Translated: CAWSCYGQYF.